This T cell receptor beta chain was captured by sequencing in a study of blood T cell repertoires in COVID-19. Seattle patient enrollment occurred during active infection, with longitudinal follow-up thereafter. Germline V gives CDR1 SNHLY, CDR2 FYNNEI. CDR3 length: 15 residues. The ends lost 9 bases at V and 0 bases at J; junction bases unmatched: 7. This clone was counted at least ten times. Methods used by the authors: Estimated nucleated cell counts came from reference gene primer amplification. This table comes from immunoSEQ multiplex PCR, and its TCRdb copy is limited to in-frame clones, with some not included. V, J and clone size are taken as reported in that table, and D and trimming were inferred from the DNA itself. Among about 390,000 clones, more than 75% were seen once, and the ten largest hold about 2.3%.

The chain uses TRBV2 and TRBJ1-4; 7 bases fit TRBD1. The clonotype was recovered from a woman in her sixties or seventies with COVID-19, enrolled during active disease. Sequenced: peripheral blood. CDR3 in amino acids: CASTRDRSTNEKLFF. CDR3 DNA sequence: TGTGCCAGTACAAGGGACAGATCAACTAATGAAAAACTGTTTTTT.